This is a list of T cell receptor beta chains from one sample in a study of OX40 agonist ivuxolimab in advanced cancers. Using immunoSEQ multiplex PCR, the repertoire was profiled, and TCRdb retains in-frame clones only, with some absent. Here the sample spans some 20,000 clones, approximately 80% being singletons. Sequencing used CD4+ or CD8+ T cells sorted from blood, obtained in a trial of the OX40 agonist ivuxolimab. The receptor source for this set is an adult with an advanced solid tumor such as melanoma, head and neck, liver or kidney cancer. Both conserved end residues are part of each CDR3. Fields, in order: clone size, V gene, D gene, J gene, CDR3 protein, CDR3 DNA. The D gene is left open where the match is weak. A clone size is listed for some rows: how often the clone was seen (once, few, many), or a class if it is expanded.

size: -
V: TRBV19
D: -
J: TRBJ2-1
CDR3: CASRLGNEQFF
DNA: TGTGCCAGTAGACTTGGCAATGAGCAGTTCTTC

size: -
V: TRBV9
D: TRBD1
J: TRBJ2-7
CDR3: CASSGTGAYEQYF
DNA: TGTGCCAGCAGCGGAACAGGGGCCTACGAGCAGTACTTC

size: -
V: TRBV7-9
D: -
J: TRBJ1-5
CDR3: CASSSEADADQPQHF
DNA: TGTGCCAGCAGCTCAGAAGCGGATGCTGATCAGCCCCAGCATTTT

size: few
V: TRBV27
D: TRBD1
J: TRBJ1-4
CDR3: CASRLQGEVEKLFF
DNA: TGTGCCAGCAGATTACAGGGGGAGGTTGAAAAACTGTTTTTT

size: -
V: TRBV13
D: TRBD1
J: TRBJ1-2
CDR3: CASSIRGGTGGVSDGYTF
DNA: TGTGCCAGCAGCATCCGAGGGGGGACAGGGGGCGTGTCGGATGGCTACACCTTC

size: -
V: TRBV19
D: -
J: TRBJ1-2
CDR3: CASSPTGLYGYTF
DNA: TGTGCCAGTAGTCCCACGGGGCTTTATGGCTACACCTTC

size: -
V: TRBV5-3
D: TRBD1
J: TRBJ1-2
CDR3: CARSLPGQRDGYTF
DNA: TGTGCCAGAAGCTTGCCGGGACAGAGAGATGGCTACACCTTC

size: -
V: TRBV5-4
D: -
J: TRBJ1-4
CDR3: CASSLTRGSNEKLFF
DNA: TGTGCCAGCAGCTTGACCAGGGGCAGTAATGAAAAACTGTTTTTT

size: -
V: TRBV4-3
D: -
J: TRBJ2-4
CDR3: CASSQVESNIQYF
DNA: TGCGCCAGCAGCCAGGTCGAGTCAAACATTCAGTACTTC

size: -
V: TRBV12-2
D: -
J: TRBJ2-5
CDR3: CASPPSFQETQYF
DNA: TGTGCAAGCCCGCCTTCCTTCCAAGAGACCCAGTACTTC

size: -
V: TRBV9
D: TRBD1
J: TRBJ1-3
CDR3: CASSAGQSSGNTIYF
DNA: TGTGCCAGCAGCGCGGGACAGAGCTCTGGAAACACCATATATTTT

size: -
V: TRBV4-3
D: -
J: TRBJ2-7
CDR3: CASSPGPGTSNEQYF
DNA: TGCGCCAGCAGCCCGGGCCCCGGGACTTCCAACGAGCAGTACTTC

size: -
V: TRBV9
D: -
J: TRBJ2-5
CDR3: CASSVEGVWETQYF
DNA: TGTGCCAGCAGCGTAGAAGGGGTGTGGGAGACCCAGTACTTC

size: once
V: TRBV7-6
D: -
J: TRBJ1-1
CDR3: CASSLASRGNTEAFF
DNA: TGTGCCAGCAGCTTAGCCTCCCGGGGGAACACTGAAGCTTTCTTT

size: -
V: TRBV21-1
D: -
J: TRBJ2-3
CDR3: CASSKVIQRGKTIGTDTQYF
DNA: TGTGCCAGCAGCAAAGTGATCCAGCGGGGTAAGACAATTGGGACAGATACGCAGTATTTT

size: -
V: TRBV15
D: -
J: TRBJ1-5
CDR3: CATSRSNPTGGNQPQHF
DNA: TGTGCCACCAGCAGAAGTAACCCCACCGGTGGCAATCAGCCCCAGCATTTT

size: -
V: TRBV12-5
D: -
J: TRBJ2-7
CDR3: CASGFGTQQYF
DNA: TGTGCTAGTGGTTTCGGGACTCAGCAGTACTTC

size: -
V: TRBV15
D: TRBD1
J: TRBJ2-1
CDR3: CATSRTNRPRDRDPYNEQFF
DNA: TGTGCCACCAGCAGGACCAATAGACCTCGGGACAGGGATCCCTACAATGAGCAGTTCTTC

size: -
V: TRBV6-5
D: -
J: TRBJ1-1
CDR3: CASSYNGGAAPEAFF
DNA: TGTGCCAGCAGTTACAACGGGGGGGCGGCCCCTGAAGCTTTCTTT

size: -
V: TRBV15
D: TRBD1
J: TRBJ2-1
CDR3: CATSSRDSYNEQFF
DNA: TGTGCCACCAGCAGTCGGGACAGTTACAATGAGCAGTTCTTC

size: -
V: TRBV11-1
D: -
J: TRBJ1-2
CDR3: CASSFGPDPGANGYTF
DNA: TGTGCCAGCAGCTTTGGTCCAGATCCGGGGGCGAATGGCTACACCTTC

size: -
V: TRBV29-1
D: -
J: TRBJ2-3
CDR3: CSVERGGPDTQYF
DNA: TGCAGCGTTGAAAGGGGGGGGCCAGATACGCAGTATTTT

size: -
V: TRBV30
D: -
J: TRBJ2-1
CDR3: CAWRGRLEQFF
DNA: TGTGCCTGGAGAGGGAGGCTTGAGCAGTTCTTC